This T cell receptor beta chain was found in a study of CD8+CD57+ T cells in acquired aplastic anemia. Study in general: Yields of DNA that came from sorted CD4+ and CD8+ cells averaged roughly 3.2 ug.

A remark on this clonotype: Its antigen is not known.

Regarding the study as a whole: Patients and controls shared 25 to 30 CD8+ CDR3 sequences. CD8+ Simpson's diversity did not differ significantly between patients and controls.

Genomic DNA, serving as template, underwent TCR beta VDJ and CDR3 profiling. TCRdb processed the reads anew with MiXCR; each CDR3 protein has one entry. The sample shows hundreds of thousands of distinct CDR3 sequences, roughly three fifths of them seen only once. The specimen was sorted CD4+, CD8+, or CD8+CD57+ T cells (not recorded which) from PBMCs. The source is a human donor with severe aplastic anemia or a healthy control (not recorded which).

The CDR3 protein is CATSDLSDTYNEQFF. The CDR3 region has the DNA TGTGCCACCAGTGATTTGAGCGATACCTACAATGAGCAGTTCTTC. The chain carries TRBV24-1 and TRBJ2-1, with D uncertain. The CDR3 is made up of 15 amino acids. Germline V gene data show CDR1 as KGHDR and CDR2 as SFDVKD. The V and J ends lost 0 bases and 2 bases respectively, with 7 bases between them.